These T cell receptor beta chains were read from a single sample in a study of cytomegalovirus exposure and HLA in healthy donors. Generated by immunoSEQ multiplex PCR, the TCRdb table keeps only in-frame clones and is missing some. The sample carries 95,000 to 110,000 clones, roughly three quarters recorded once. Input material: PBMCs. These receptor sequences come from a woman between 35 and 50 years old in good health and CMV-seronegative. CDR3s include the opening cysteine and the closing phenylalanine or tryptophan. Each record gives: V gene, clone size, D gene, J gene, CDR3 protein, CDR3 DNA. The D gene is left open where the match is weak. A row's size may be missing; if present it is once, few, many or a size class.

v_gene: TRBV7-9; abundance: .; d_gene: TRBD2; j_gene: TRBJ2-5; CDR3aa: CASSARGGGETQYF; CDR3nt: TGTGCCAGCAGCGCCCGGGGGGGCGGAGAGACCCAGTACTTC
v_gene: TRBV2; abundance: once; d_gene: .; j_gene: TRBJ1-2; CDR3aa: CASSEGKARANYGYTF; CDR3nt: TGTGCCAGCAGTGAAGGAAAAGCCCGGGCTAACTATGGCTACACCTTC
v_gene: TRBV2; abundance: .; d_gene: .; j_gene: TRBJ1-1; CDR3aa: CASSHRVPEAFF; CDR3nt: TGTGCCAGCAGTCACAGGGTCCCAGAAGCTTTCTTT
v_gene: TRBV19; abundance: .; d_gene: .; j_gene: TRBJ1-5; CDR3aa: CASSFGAGNQPQHF; CDR3nt: TGTGCCAGTAGTTTCGGGGCGGGAAATCAGCCCCAGCATTTT
v_gene: TRBV28; abundance: .; d_gene: .; j_gene: TRBJ1-5; CDR3aa: CASTVLSGDNQPQHF; CDR3nt: TGTGCCAGCACAGTTTTATCAGGGGACAATCAGCCCCAGCATTTT
v_gene: TRBV28; abundance: few; d_gene: TRBD2; j_gene: TRBJ2-3; CDR3aa: CASSLPASGRDSDTQYF; CDR3nt: TGTGCCAGCAGTTTACCCGCTAGCGGGAGAGATTCAGATACGCAGTATTTT
v_gene: TRBV9; abundance: once; d_gene: TRBD2; j_gene: TRBJ2-1; CDR3aa: CASSVALAEYNEQFF; CDR3nt: TGTGCCAGCAGCGTAGCACTAGCGGAATACAATGAGCAGTTCTTC
v_gene: TRBV6-5; abundance: .; d_gene: TRBD1; j_gene: TRBJ1-1; CDR3aa: CASSPDRGVGEAFF; CDR3nt: TGTGCCAGCAGCCCAGACAGGGGGGTAGGTGAAGCTTTCTTT
v_gene: TRBV5-5; abundance: .; d_gene: .; j_gene: TRBJ1-5; CDR3aa: CASSPGGRSDQPQHF; CDR3nt: TGTGCCAGCAGCCCCGGCGGTCGGAGCGATCAGCCCCAGCATTTT
v_gene: TRBV10-3; abundance: .; d_gene: TRBD1; j_gene: TRBJ1-2; CDR3aa: CAISGGGQGLFRGYTF; CDR3nt: TGTGCCATCAGTGGGGGCGGACAGGGTCTATTTAGGGGCTACACCTTC
v_gene: TRBV2; abundance: .; d_gene: TRBD1; j_gene: TRBJ1-4; CDR3aa: CASSTSPGGTGYEKLFF; CDR3nt: TGTGCCAGCAGTACTTCCCCAGGGGGGACAGGGTACGAAAAACTGTTTTTT
v_gene: TRBV27; abundance: .; d_gene: TRBD1; j_gene: TRBJ2-6; CDR3aa: CASRDRLNLAGANVLTF; CDR3nt: TGTGCCAGCAGGGACAGGCTGAACCTTGCTGGGGCCAACGTCCTGACTTTC
v_gene: TRBV20-1; abundance: .; d_gene: .; j_gene: TRBJ2-5; CDR3aa: CSAPDHVEQYF; CDR3nt: TGCAGTGCCCCTGACCACGTGGAGCAGTACTTC
v_gene: TRBV28; abundance: .; d_gene: TRBD2; j_gene: TRBJ2-2; CDR3aa: CASSHPGLAGRNTGELFF; CDR3nt: TGTGCCAGCAGTCATCCGGGACTAGCGGGTCGGAACACCGGGGAGCTGTTTTTT
v_gene: TRBV4-3; abundance: .; d_gene: .; j_gene: TRBJ1-2; CDR3aa: CASSQDWGRGEDYGYTF; CDR3nt: TGCGCCAGCAGCCAAGATTGGGGCAGGGGCGAAGACTATGGCTACACCTTC
v_gene: TRBV28; abundance: .; d_gene: TRBD1; j_gene: TRBJ2-3; CDR3aa: CASSLGTGGRFFVTDTQYF; CDR3nt: TGTGCCAGCAGTTTAGGGACAGGGGGCCGGTTTTTCGTAACAGATACGCAGTATTTT
v_gene: TRBV9; abundance: once; d_gene: .; j_gene: TRBJ1-2; CDR3aa: CASTPGPGGNYGYTF; CDR3nt: TGTGCCAGCACCCCGGGCCCCGGAGGTAACTATGGCTACACCTTC
v_gene: TRBV5-5; abundance: .; d_gene: TRBD1; j_gene: TRBJ1-5; CDR3aa: CASSSLTGRNQPQHF; CDR3nt: TGTGCCAGCAGTTCCTTGACAGGGCGCAATCAGCCCCAGCATTTT
v_gene: TRBV6-5; abundance: once; d_gene: .; j_gene: TRBJ2-1; CDR3aa: CASSPSYNEQFF; CDR3nt: TGTGCCAGTTCTCCCTCCTACAATGAGCAGTTCTTC
v_gene: TRBV27; abundance: .; d_gene: .; j_gene: TRBJ2-2; CDR3aa: CASSPGLSGELFF; CDR3nt: TGTGCCAGCAGTCCAGGGTTGTCCGGGGAGCTGTTTTTT
v_gene: TRBV28; abundance: .; d_gene: .; j_gene: TRBJ1-2; CDR3aa: CASSLPTEQGANYGYTF; CDR3nt: TGTGCCAGCAGTTTACCTACGGAACAGGGTGCCAACTATGGCTACACCTTC
v_gene: TRBV7-8; abundance: .; d_gene: TRBD1; j_gene: TRBJ1-5; CDR3aa: CASSSGQSNQPQHF; CDR3nt: TGTGCCAGCAGCTCGGGACAGAGCAATCAGCCCCAGCATTTT
v_gene: TRBV7-2; abundance: .; d_gene: .; j_gene: TRBJ1-1; CDR3aa: CASSRNGGNTEAFF; CDR3nt: TGTGCCAGCAGCAGAAACGGGGGGAACACTGAAGCTTTCTTT
v_gene: TRBV7-2; abundance: once; d_gene: .; j_gene: TRBJ2-7; CDR3aa: CASSSRLRGSRGYEQYF; CDR3nt: TGTGCCAGCAGCTCCCGATTGCGGGGATCGAGAGGCTACGAGCAGTACTTC
v_gene: TRBV4-1; abundance: .; d_gene: .; j_gene: TRBJ2-7; CDR3aa: CASSLSEVYEQYF; CDR3nt: TGCGCCAGCAGCCTGTCAGAGGTCTACGAGCAGTACTTC
v_gene: TRBV10-3; abundance: few; d_gene: .; j_gene: TRBJ2-7; CDR3aa: CAISEVGSHLYEQYF; CDR3nt: TGTGCCATCAGTGAGGTCGGGAGTCACCTCTACGAGCAGTACTTC
v_gene: TRBV7-8; abundance: .; d_gene: .; j_gene: TRBJ2-7; CDR3aa: CASSLGTGSYEQYF; CDR3nt: TGTGCCAGCAGCTTAGGCACAGGATCCTACGAGCAGTACTTC
v_gene: TRBV6-5; abundance: .; d_gene: .; j_gene: TRBJ2-7; CDR3aa: CASSYSVGTNWDEQYF; CDR3nt: TGTGCCAGCAGTTACTCGGTTGGGACAAATTGGGACGAGCAGTACTTC
v_gene: TRBV27; abundance: .; d_gene: .; j_gene: TRBJ1-5; CDR3aa: CASSSPGGGGSNQPQHF; CDR3nt: TGTGCCAGCAGTTCCCCCGGGGGGGGAGGGAGCAATCAGCCCCAGCATTTT
v_gene: TRBV7-6; abundance: few; d_gene: .; j_gene: TRBJ2-7; CDR3aa: CASKPGLRSSYEQYF; CDR3nt: TGTGCCAGCAAACCGGGACTTCGGAGCTCCTACGAGCAGTACTTC
v_gene: TRBV4-1; abundance: .; d_gene: .; j_gene: TRBJ1-2; CDR3aa: CASSQSQGSYGYTF; CDR3nt: TGCGCCAGCAGCCAATCTCAGGGGAGCTATGGCTACACCTTC
v_gene: TRBV2; abundance: .; d_gene: TRBD1; j_gene: TRBJ2-7; CDR3aa: CASRWGGQGYYEQYF; CDR3nt: TGTGCCAGCAGGTGGGGGGGACAGGGATATTACGAGCAGTACTTC
v_gene: TRBV7-9; abundance: .; d_gene: TRBD2; j_gene: TRBJ2-3; CDR3aa: CASSLYLAADTQYF; CDR3nt: TGTGCCAGCAGCTTATACCTAGCGGCAGATACGCAGTATTTT
v_gene: TRBV28; abundance: few; d_gene: .; j_gene: TRBJ1-5; CDR3aa: CASSLSHRVKQPQHF; CDR3nt: TGTGCCAGCAGTTTGTCCCACAGGGTTAAACAGCCCCAGCATTTT
v_gene: TRBV7-8; abundance: .; d_gene: TRBD2; j_gene: TRBJ2-3; CDR3aa: CASSLLAAPSTDTQYF; CDR3nt: TGTGCCAGCAGCCTCCTAGCGGCTCCTAGCACAGATACGCAGTATTTT
v_gene: TRBV9; abundance: .; d_gene: .; j_gene: TRBJ1-2; CDR3aa: CASSVDLTGDAYTF; CDR3nt: TGTGCCAGCAGCGTAGATTTGACAGGCGATGCCTACACCTTC
v_gene: TRBV11-2; abundance: .; d_gene: TRBD1; j_gene: TRBJ2-7; CDR3aa: CASQTRQGFYEQYF; CDR3nt: TGTGCCAGCCAGACCCGACAGGGGTTCTACGAGCAGTACTTC
v_gene: TRBV7-2; abundance: once; d_gene: .; j_gene: TRBJ1-3; CDR3aa: CASSLDSPHSGNTIYF; CDR3nt: TGTGCCAGCAGCTTGGACAGCCCTCACTCTGGAAACACCATATATTTT
v_gene: TRBV7-2; abundance: .; d_gene: .; j_gene: TRBJ2-3; CDR3aa: CASSLLGGTTDTQYF; CDR3nt: TGTGCCAGCAGTTTGCTCGGCGGCACCACAGATACGCAGTATTTT
v_gene: TRBV29-1; abundance: .; d_gene: .; j_gene: TRBJ1-2; CDR3aa: CSVVLASYGYTF; CDR3nt: TGCAGCGTTGTTCTAGCCAGCTATGGCTACACCTTC
v_gene: TRBV28; abundance: .; d_gene: TRBD1; j_gene: TRBJ2-3; CDR3aa: CASRGGADTQYF; CDR3nt: TGTGCCAGCAGAGGGGGCGCAGATACGCAGTATTTT
v_gene: TRBV27; abundance: .; d_gene: TRBD2; j_gene: TRBJ2-1; CDR3aa: CASSPRTSGSRLGFPYNEQFF; CDR3nt: TGTGCCAGCAGTCCCCGGACTAGCGGGAGCCGTCTAGGGTTCCCCTACAATGAGCAGTTCTTC
v_gene: TRBV5-4; abundance: .; d_gene: TRBD2; j_gene: TRBJ2-1; CDR3aa: CASSPTSGRWDEQFF; CDR3nt: TGTGCCAGCAGCCCGACTAGCGGGAGGTGGGATGAGCAGTTCTTC
v_gene: TRBV27; abundance: few; d_gene: TRBD2; j_gene: TRBJ2-1; CDR3aa: CASSPPSSGSRDEQFF; CDR3nt: TGTGCCAGCAGCCCCCCGTCCAGCGGGAGTAGGGATGAGCAGTTCTTC
v_gene: TRBV5-1; abundance: .; d_gene: .; j_gene: TRBJ1-1; CDR3aa: CASSLAAGRNTEAFF; CDR3nt: TGCGCCAGCAGCTTGGCCGCGGGGCGGAACACTGAAGCTTTCTTT
v_gene: TRBV15; abundance: .; d_gene: TRBD2; j_gene: TRBJ2-3; CDR3aa: CATSSGLGTSESPTSTDTQYF; CDR3nt: TGTGCCACCAGCAGTGGCCTCGGGACTAGCGAGTCGCCGACTAGCACAGATACGCAGTATTTT
v_gene: TRBV5-1; abundance: .; d_gene: TRBD2; j_gene: TRBJ2-1; CDR3aa: CASSGGGLAGYNEQFF; CDR3nt: TGCGCCAGCAGCGGAGGGGGACTAGCGGGGTACAATGAGCAGTTCTTC